The clone carrying this T cell receptor (beta chain) was seen more than once but under ten times. The study drew donors from healthy Caucasian individuals in Russia aged 6 to 90. These data originate in a study of blood T cells in healthy people across ages. A second about 7 to 11 cycle PCR used barcoded and J-beta primers. TCRdb redid the calling of the 5' RACE reads with MiXCR, one entry per CDR3 protein. The table includes fewer than 900,000 distinct CDR3 sequences, approximately 39% detected once. CDR3 length: 13 amino acids. Trimming removed 6 bases at V and 7 bases at J, with 16 bases between. Germline-derived CDR1 and CDR2 are DFQATT and SNEGSKA (reference sequence).

V and J are TRBV20-1 and TRBJ2-1; possible D gene TRBD2, 6 bases. The sample comprised blood. The TCR comes from a woman in her fifties or sixties in good health. CDR3 region: CSAWRGVGNEQFF. The CDR3 coding sequence is TGCAGTGCCTGGCGGGGAGTGGGGAATGAGCAGTTCTTC.